The source of this TCR beta chain is a study of blood T cell repertoires in COVID-19. Study-wide context: Samples taken during acute and convalescent COVID-19 were collected in the United States, Italy and Spain. The analysed material was cDNA or gDNA that came from T cells, B-cell-depleted T cells, or PBMCs.

Unmatched junction bases numbered 3, after V lost 7 bases and J lost 0 bases. Per germline, CDR1 SQVTM and CDR2 ANQGSEA. This CDR3 contains 14 residues. Per the study methods: Reference gene primer amplification gave nucleated cell count estimates. Profiled with immunoSEQ multiplex PCR; TCRdb holds only in-frame clones, not every one. That table supplies the V and J calls and clone size; D and trimming were determined from the DNA. The sample lists approximately 47,000 clones; just over 85% were seen once. Seattle's enrolled individuals joined amid active infection and were then monitored longitudinally.

The receptor was isolated from a woman of 80 years or more with COVID-19, enrolled during active disease. The chain combines TRBV29-1 with TRBJ2-1; 10 bases align to TRBD2. Source material: peripheral blood. The CDR3 nucleotides are TGCAGCGGTGAGCGGGGGGGCTCCTACAATGAGCAGTTCTTC. Its protein product is CSGERGGSYNEQFF.